Given below is one TCR beta chain in context. The antigen it binds to is not known. No quality values exist for individual bases; no much larger clone is one base distant. Library preparation used the immunoSEQ multiplex PCR assay. For the multiplex PCR, a mixture combining 60 forward primers for TCR Vbeta segments and 13 reverse primers for TCR Jbeta segments was used. A multiplex PCR assay on genomic DNA amplified the CDR3 region of rearranged TCR beta genes. On the Illumina HiSeq System, the amplified TCR beta libraries were sequenced as 87-base-pair reads. Regarding the original processing steps: Across the 700 or so repertoires, a later analysis counted approximately 83 million unique TCR beta chains, some 11 million of which were shared by at least two donors. To remove PCR and sequencing errors, raw reads were error-corrected and collapsed into unique sequences using a nearest-neighbor algorithm that merged closely related sequences. V, D and J gene segments were assigned by aligning CDR3 sequences to IMGT reference sequences. For a sequence to be retained, a match of at least six nucleotides was required to both a V gene segment and a J gene segment. A rearrangement was called productive if the CDR3 had no stop codons and remained in frame with V and J, and every other rearrangement was called non-productive. Following IMGT convention, CDR3 was defined as the stretch from the second conserved V-encoded cysteine up to the conserved J-encoded phenylalanine. In an earlier analysis of approximately 500 of the donors, sequences lacking an unambiguous match to a single V gene segment were excluded. An earlier analysis of fewer than 750 of the donors classified V segments as functional when productive rearrangements were above 56.7% and as segregating when the standard deviation between donors was above 5%. A statistical classification framework was built for diagnosing cytomegalovirus status from the catalog of TCR beta chain sequences. In a later analysis, TCR nucleotide sequences were compared against IMGT/GENE-DB human TR gene sequences so that V and J genes could be assigned. Using the TCRdist pipeline, a later analysis assigned CDR3 sequences along with most-parsimonious VDJ recombination scenarios. In a later analysis, each TCR beta chain was defined by its CDR3 amino acid sequence together with its V-gene family, and reads lacking a unique V-gene family were excluded. As a way to deal with suspected cross-contamination and a sequencing artifact, a later analysis dropped 640 or so nucleotide sequences that were highly shared and had low generation probability. For each public chain, a later analysis derived a clonal expansion index from normalized ranks of inferred template counts within each repertoire. In a later analysis, generation probabilities were computed with a VDJ recombination model fitted to out-of-frame rearrangements, and the resulting probabilities were checked against IGoR. A later analysis scored TCR-TCR, TCR-HLA and TCR-CMV co-occurrence with hypergeometric tests, applying a repertoire-size bias correction to TCR pairs. A later analysis estimated false discovery rates by permuting HLA or CMV assignments 20 times. In a later analysis, co-occurring TCRs were grouped using DBSCAN, and TCRdist sequence similarity was added for clustering within HLA-allele-positive subsets. Repertoires with fewer than 30,000 or more than 120,000 public chains were left out of co-occurrence clustering, as were about five repertoires with anomalous nucleotide sharing. As stored in TCRdb, this immuneACCESS dataset retains in-frame rearrangements with V and J assigned. A fraction of the clones does not appear; measured against another copy, unresolved V genes explain less than half of the discrepancy, and the remainder lacks a known reason. V and J calls plus clone size are reproduced from that table; the DNA served to infer D and trimming. For this sample the table gives about 120,000 clones, of which about four fifths were detected only once. Of the sample, roughly 2.4% is held by the ten largest clones.

These data are taken from a study of cytomegalovirus exposure and HLA in healthy donors (dated by TCRdb to about 2017). Broadly, across the study: An earlier analysis of 587 of the donors reported under 300 Gb of sequence data and 100 million to 120 million unique TCR beta sequences obtained from around 180 million T cells. Roughly 300 gigabases of sequencing data and approximately 84 million unique TCR sequences were included in an early release covering about 700 HLA-typed donors. The genetic ancestry cluster associated with self-reported Caucasian donors included roughly 84% of the roughly 400 genotyped donors. The study was designed to test whether signatures of past pathogen exposure could be identified by cataloging public T cell receptors. The study used immunosequencing to profile the T cell repertoires of several hundred subjects and linked those repertoires to cytomegalovirus serostatus. Along with the approximately 600-subject first cohort, a separate validation cohort of over a hundred different subjects was used. To predict cytomegalovirus infection status, the study combined high-throughput TCR immunosequencing, statistical association of individual TCRs with disease status, and machine learning. A later analysis re-analyzed previously published TCR beta repertoires from roughly 600 donors and added high-resolution HLA genotyping to study TCR occurrence patterns. In the later analysis, no new phenotypic data were used to find candidate immune exposures; instead, reliance was placed on TCR beta sequences and their occurrence across donors. An earlier analysis of some 500 of the donors applied high-throughput TCR beta sequencing to assess whether each TCR beta V gene segment acted as functional or pseudogenic. Alongside the repertoire data, information on donor age, sex, ethnicity and CMV serostatus was compiled. A later genetic analysis took genome-wide SNP genotypes for about three fifths of the 666 donors and used that subset as a discovery cohort. All discovery cohort repertoires had been generated using a single sequencing platform. Class I and class II HLA loci were covered by the typing at four-digit resolution. The number of donors typed differed by locus, with roughly 629-640 for A, B, C, DRB1 and DQB1, about 500 for DQA1, 606 for DPA1, and some 440 for DPB1. Roughly five DR-DQ haplotypes were handled as single units for association and clustering because linkage in the cohort was strong. Among roughly 400 genotyped donors of the cohort, an average of approximately 220,000 unique TCR beta nucleotide sequences was sequenced per donor, of which about 20% were non-productive. What the research found in general, with its limitations: In vitro tests confirmed that three of the cytomegalovirus-associated TCR beta chains recognize cytomegalovirus antigens. Some IMGT-functional V segments, including TRBV6-2 and TRBV6-3, could not be distinguished by the 87-base-pair reads and were therefore excluded. According to the authors, the approach could potentially be generalized to other disease states and immunological phenotypes. V-gene and J-gene trimming of TCR beta chains was associated with a missense DCLRE1C variant in a later genetic analysis, and the association was replicated in an independent cohort. Most CMV-associated TCR beta chains appeared to be HLA-restricted in a later analysis, and the HLA associations seemed to be driven largely by CMV exposure. Presence/absence analyses assumed roughly uniform sequencing depth across donors, an assumption that may not hold. A later analysis found that HLA-associated TCR beta chains were more clonally expanded and had lower generation probabilities than equally common non-associated chains. Several of the top co-occurrence clusters appeared to be linked to parvovirus B19, influenza, CMV and Epstein-Barr virus, according to a later analysis. Immune exposure information for the cohort was limited to CMV serostatus. According to a later analysis, TCR association rates differed among HLA loci, with DRB1 alleles showing the most associated TCRs and HLA-C alleles showing the fewest. Most TCR sequences were seen in very few donors, while some public TCRs were found in many individuals. A cluster of highly shared sequence variants was judged likely to represent a technical artifact of the sequencing pipeline. Correlated functional status among segregating V segments might be attributable to linkage disequilibrium, but an unknown experimental factor could not be ruled out. In an earlier analysis of approximately 590 of the donors, most TCR beta V segments were observed in productive rearrangements about 87% or about 30% of the time, broadly matching IMGT annotations. Because HLA typing was missing for some donors at each locus, association tests included only the typed subset. When HLA alleles, especially DR and DQ, strongly co-occurred, TCR associations were difficult to assign to individual alleles. A later analysis associated about 16,000 TCR beta sequences with specific HLA alleles at a false discovery rate of 0.05. According to a later genetic analysis, donors in an Asian-associated ancestry cluster had fewer N-insertions in productive TCRs than the approximately 670-donor mean. The classifier was reported to diagnose cytomegalovirus status with high specificity and sensitivity in both the original cohort and the validation cohort. In the study, approximately 160 TCR beta chains were listed as associated with cytomegalovirus. Seventeen rarely observed V segments, including chromosome 9 orphons, were excluded from the earlier analysis of approximately 500 of the donors because counts were too low. A further reported finding was that TCR beta sequences accurately predicted the HLA-A and HLA-B alleles for most subjects in the first cohort. In this cohort, only TCR beta chains were sequenced, and detectable features were limited by the absence of alpha or paired-chain data.

A distance of 6 bases separates the germline ends of V and J, which lose 3 bases and 1 base respectively. The CDR3 covers 13 residues, taking in both the cysteine and the phenylalanine. Only the CDR3 DNA is retained, 39 bases long and in frame from the first base. CDR1 and CDR2, looked up from the germline V gene, are SGHTA and FQGNSA. In total, 666 healthy bone marrow donors made up the cohort. At the time of sampling, every cohort member was nominally healthy, though immune exposures that went unrecorded were likely present. The donor was CMV seronegative and was included in the group of a few hundred seronegative cohort members. A peripheral blood sample was provided by each donor, and peripheral blood mononuclear cells were used for TCR beta sequencing. The Qiagen DNeasy Blood Extraction Kit was used to extract genomic DNA from the blood cell samples.

The clonotype originates from a middle-aged woman in good health and CMV-seronegative. The rearrangement joined TRBV7-2 to TRBJ1-1, with the D gene not confidently named. Input material: PBMCs. The CDR3 has the sequence CASSFRQNTEAFF. The DNA is TGTGCCAGCAGCTTCCGACAGAACACTGAAGCTTTCTTT.